This TCR beta chain stems from a study of OX40 agonist ivuxolimab in advanced cancers. A note on the overall study: Ivuxolimab, which targeted the costimulatory receptor OX40 (CD134), was an agonistic, fully human IgG2 monoclonal antibody. Three dose-escalation patients achieved partial responses, one with hepatocellular carcinoma and two with cutaneous melanoma. Intravenous ivuxolimab was administered to patients every 2 weeks at six dose levels: 0.01, 0.1, 0.3, 1.5, 3 and 10 mg/kg. In the dose-escalation cohort, around four fifths of patients were male, and the mean age was 60 years with a range of roughly 23 to 90. Among the 50 to 55 dose-escalation patients, some 20 had hepatocellular carcinoma, 15 or so melanoma, 9 renal cell carcinoma and 9 head and neck cancer. Peripheral TCRbeta sequencing aimed to test whether ivuxolimab altered TCR sequence diversity and caused clonal T-cell expansion. Patients were allowed to have had prior anti-PD-1, anti-PD-L1 or anti-CTLA-4 therapy, and around two fifths of the dose-escalation patients had been treated with checkpoint inhibitors. The paper reports the monotherapy dose-escalation portion (N of about 47 patients) of the phase I ivuxolimab trial. What the study reported, not specific to this receptor: Antigen specificity was not determined for the clonally expanded peripheral T cells. On average, CD8+ T cells showed more expanded clones than CD4+ T cells after ivuxolimab. Partial responders in the 0.1-3.0 mg/kg groups had among the lowest normalized peripheral clonal expansion, especially among CD8+ T cells. Low levels of normalized T-cell clonal expansion were also seen in some patients who did not respond. At doses from 0.1 to 3.0 mg/kg, clonal expansion was seen in both CD4+ and CD8+ blood T cells between baseline and week 6.

Concerning this clone: Its antigen is unknown. No quality values exist for individual bases; no much larger clone is one base distant.

There are 17 amino acids in the CDR3, from cysteine to phenylalanine inclusive. The CDR3 DNA has 51 bases and is translated from base 1. Looking up the germline V gene (reference sequence) yields CDR1 SGHNT and CDR2 YYREEE. V loses 9 bases at its end and J loses 0 bases; junction bases beyond the gene matches: 12. The trial excluded patients who had a history of autoimmune disease or were on systemic immunosuppression. Peripheral blood for TCR sequencing was collected from all dose cohorts at baseline, on cycle 4 day 1, and on cycle 7 day 1. The samples were drawn from a first-in-human, open-label, multicenter phase I dose-escalation trial of ivuxolimab. Adults with locally advanced or metastatic melanoma, renal cell, hepatocellular, or head and neck squamous cell carcinoma were enrolled in the trial. Before TCR sequencing, CD4+ T cells and CD8+ T cells were sorted from peripheral blood as separate populations.

To sequence the TCRbeta CDR3 region, genomic DNA was isolated from the sorted cells. The immunoSEQ Assay was used for sequencing of TCRbeta CDR3 regions. TCRdb took over this immuneACCESS table, retaining in-frame rearrangements with V and J assigned. Such tables are incomplete; in checked studies, under half of the missing clones stem from an unresolved V gene, and the remainder is unexplained. Present in this sample are 100,000 to 110,000 clones, about 88% of which were seen just once. The top ten constitute around 0.16% of the sample. The receptor chain draws on TRBV5-4 and TRBJ2-6; 7 nucleotides in the junction match TRBD1. The specimen comprised CD4+ or CD8+ T cells sorted from blood, sampled in a trial of the OX40 agonist ivuxolimab. The source is an adult with an advanced solid tumor such as melanoma, head and neck, liver or kidney cancer. The CDR3 reads CAIPERGGSSGANVLTF. The nucleotide sequence is TGTGCCATCCCAGAGAGAGGGGGCAGCTCTGGGGCCAACGTCCTGACTTTC.